The next 6 T cell receptor beta chains were all read from a single sample in a study of graft-versus-host responses after intestinal transplantation. The antigens these receptors bind are not known. TCRdb's copy holds only in-frame clones and misses some; the assay was immunoSEQ multiplex PCR. Among about 90,000 clones listed, roughly 90% were seen once. Material: unstimulated CD8+ T cells sorted from spleen or lymph node cells, obtained before intestinal transplant. The receptors shown here come from a human donor who received an intestinal transplant.

The chain has TRBV23-1 and TRBJ2-1; D is uncertain. TRBV23-1 is an open reading frame whose function is uncertain. Trimming left V 3 bases short and J 3 bases short, with 6 bases between. The CDR3 runs to 13 residues. The chain's CDR3 is CASSHSNYNEQFF. The CDR3 bases are TGCGCCAGCAGTCATAGCAACTACAATGAGCAGTTCTTC.

This clone was picked up one time. The chain combines TRBV19 with TRBJ2-5; D ambiguous. Germline CDR1 LNHDA, CDR2 SQIVND (reference sequence). The CDR3 runs to 13 residues. Trimming removed 6 bases from V and 1 base from J, with 9 bases in between. The CDR3 region is CASSSPPQETQYF. The DNA of the CDR3 is TGTGCCAGTAGCTCCCCCCCCCAAGAGACCCAGTACTTC.

J is TRBJ1-1 and V is TRBV4-1; D remains ambiguous. The V and J ends lost 0 bases and 3 bases respectively, with 11 bases between them. The CDR3 extends over 15 amino acids. The germline V gene has CDR1 MGHRA and CDR2 YSYEKL. This CDR3 is CASSQDPSGYTEAFF. CDR3 DNA: TGCGCCAGCAGCCAAGATCCCTCGGGGTACACTGAAGCTTTCTTT.

Comment on this clone: The identical CDR3 is also encoded by other nucleotide sequences in the sample. The V gene is TRBV7-9, the J gene TRBJ1-3, with D maybe TRBD1 (5 bases). V was clipped by 0 bases and J by 0 bases, with 9 bases between them. In germline, CDR1 is SEHNR, CDR2 FQNEAQ (reference sequence). This CDR3 has 16 residues. CDR3 amino acids: CASSLAPDNSGNTIYF. In nucleotides, the CDR3 is TGTGCCAGCAGCTTAGCGCCGGACAACTCTGGAAACACCATATATTTT.

The gene calls are TRBV29-1 and TRBJ2-5; TRBD1 might be the D (6 bases). Trimming took 4 bases from V and 2 from J, leaving 11 bases between them. The CDR3 spans 13 residues. The V gene's germline CDR1 is SQVTM and CDR2 ANQGSEA. The CDR3 spells CSVGSRGQETQYF. DNA of the CDR3: TGCAGCGTTGGGAGTAGGGGGCAAGAGACCCAGTACTTC.

This chain joins TRBV5-1 and TRBJ2-5, with 7 positions matching TRBD2. The V gene end was trimmed by 4 bases and the J gene end by 5 bases; junction bases not matched to a gene: 11. Germline loops: CDR1 SGHRS, CDR2 YFSETQ. This CDR3 comprises 15 residues. As DNA, the CDR3 is TGCGCCAGCAGCCGCTTCGGCGGGGGAGACGAGACCCAGTACTTC. This gives the protein CASSRFGGGDETQYF.